These 24 T cell receptor beta chains were sequenced from one sample in a study of prognosis after radiotherapy for stage I lung cancer. Two-round multiplex PCR on genomic DNA was the method by which TCR beta CDR3 was amplified. The first round of PCR was done with primers that matched each TRBV and TRBJ gene. TCRdb re-derived calls from the multiplex PCR reads in MiXCR, one entry per CDR3 protein. The sample has nearly 25,000 distinct CDR3 sequences, 40% seen once. The material was PBMCs, obtained before or after stereotactic body radiation therapy (not recorded which). These receptors all stem from a donor over 45 with non-small cell lung cancer.

This clonotype was counted only a few times. A read error is possible here, since a much larger clone lies one base away. The rearrangement uses TRBV3-1 and TRBJ1-1, with a possible D match to TRBD1 (5 bases). The CDR3 runs 12 residues. Trimming removed 5 bases at V and 11 bases at J, with 15 bases between. Germline V gene data show CDR1 as LGHDT and CDR2 as YNNKEL (reference sequence). The CDR3 region is CASSSPLGAAFF. DNA of the CDR3: TGTGCCAGCAGCTCACCCCTCGGGGCGGCTTTCTTT.

This clonotype came up many times. V usage is TRBV3-1 and J usage is TRBJ2-7; 8 nucleotides match TRBD1. This CDR3 is built from 14 residues. Trimming took 1 base from V and 4 from J; bases not matched to a gene: 3. Germline loops: CDR1 LGHDT, CDR2 YNNKEL (reference sequence). CDR3 sequence reads: CASSQGYRGYEQYF. The CDR3 DNA sequence: TGTGCCAGCAGCCAAGGGTACAGGGGGTACGAGCAGTACTTC.

This clonotype is a singleton in its sample. This may be a read error, as it is one base from a much larger clone. The J gene is TRBJ1-1, the V gene TRBV19; D not certain. Germline CDR1 is LNHDA and CDR2 is SQIVND (reference sequence). The CDR3 spans 14 residues. Between the trimmed V and J ends, which lost 8 bases and 6 bases, there was a span of 19 bases. The CDR3 nucleotides read TGTGCCAGTTTCTTAATACCCGGTCTGGCTGAAGCTTTCTTT. Residues: CASFLIPGLAEAFF.

Comment on this clonotype: A read error likely explains this, since a far larger clone differs by one base. The chain carries TRBV7-9 and TRBJ2-1; D is perhaps TRBD1 (5 bases). Looked up from germline, CDR1 is SEHNR and CDR2 is FQNEAQ (reference sequence). This CDR3 region has 16 residues. The CDR3 DNA is TGCGCCAGCAGCTTGGAACAGGTCGCCCGGAGCAATGAGCAGTTCTTC. Protein: CASSLEQVARSNEQFF.

This clonotype came up many times. This chain links TRBV7-6 with TRBJ2-1; 12 nucleotides align to TRBD2. Germline values: CDR1 SGHVS, CDR2 FNYEAQ. Trimming took 5 bases from V and 6 from J; bases not matched to a gene: 8. The CDR3 totals 16 residues. CDR3 sequence: CASSRRTSGIFNEQFF. DNA for the CDR3: TGTGCCAGCAGCAGACGGACTAGCGGGATTTTCAATGAGCAGTTCTTC.

As to this clonotype: A read error may account for a junction end that differs from germline. V and J are TRBV6-1 and TRBJ2-7; no firm D call. The CDR3 contains 14 residues. Germline V gene lookup returns CDR1 MNHNS and CDR2 SASEGT. In nucleotides, the CDR3 is TGTCCCAGCAGTGGGAAGCCCGGGCCCGTCGAGCAGTACTTC. It codes for CPSSGKPGPVEQYF.

V and J are TRBV2 and TRBJ1-1, with a weak D call TRBD1 (5 bases). The germline CDR1 and CDR2 sequences are SNHLY and FYNNEI. This CDR3 has 14 residues. The germline V and J ends were trimmed by 6 bases and 1 base, with 12 bases remaining between them. The CDR3 region is CASSGGLSNTEAFF. CDR3 nucleotide sequence: TGTGCCAGCAGCGGGGGACTCTCGAACACTGAAGCTTTCTTT. Combining the CDR3 with reference TRBV2 and TRBJ1-1 gives the whole variable domain EPEVTQTPSHQVTQMGQEVILRCVPISNHLYFYWYRQILGQKVEFLVSFYNNEISEKSEIFDDQFSVERPDGSNFTLKIRSTKLEDSAMYFCASSGGLSNTEAFFGQGTRLTVV.

The chain uses TRBV20-1 and TRBJ2-1, with 9 nucleotides matching TRBD2. The CDR3 length is 20 residues. V shed 2 bases and J 3 bases; nucleotides not matched to a gene: 20. Germline values: CDR1 DFQATT, CDR2 SNEGSKA (reference sequence). The CDR3 DNA sequence: TGCAGTGCTAGACTTCGCTGCGGGAGGGCCGGTGTGAGGCGCTACAATGAGCAGTTCTTC. Protein: CSARLRCGRAGVRRYNEQFF.

This clonotype was observed a handful of times. The chain couples TRBV5-1 to TRBJ2-6; D is possibly TRBD2 (5 bases). V was shortened by 5 bases and J by 4 bases, with 16 bases between the two germline ends. This CDR3 is built from 16 residues. Germline values: CDR1 SGHRS, CDR2 YFSETQ. This CDR3 is CASRPFRGPGANVLTF. CDR3 in DNA: TGCGCCAGCAGACCCTTCAGAGGGCCCGGGGCCAACGTCCTGACTTTC. The whole variable domain, filled in from reference TRBV5-1 and TRBJ2-6, reads KAGVTQTPRYLIKTRGQQVTLSCSPISGHRSVSWYQQTPGQGLQFLFEYFSETQRNKGNFPGRFSGRQFSNSRSEMNVSTLELGDSALYLCASRPFRGPGANVLTFGAGSRLTVL.

The chain links TRBV28 to TRBJ2-3; unclear D gene. This CDR3 spans 15 amino acids. V was shortened by 3 bases and J by 1 base, with 11 bases between the two germline ends. Germline CDR1 MDHEN, CDR2 SYDVKM. CDR3 sequence reads: CASSFRPPRTDTQYF. The CDR3 DNA sequence: TGTGCCAGCAGTTTCAGACCCCCCCGCACAGATACGCAGTATTTT.

Regarding this clonotype: One end of the junction does not line up with germline, which may come from a read error. V gene TRBV7-3 combines with J gene TRBJ2-6, with D perhaps TRBD1 (6 bases). This CDR3 has 17 residues. Germline V gives CDR1 SGHTA, CDR2 FQGTGA. CDR3 DNA sequence: TGTGCCAGCAGCGACGACAGGTGGCGCACTGGTGCCAACGTCCTGACTTTC. Amino acid sequence: CASSDDRWRTGANVLTF.

This sequence joins TRBV28 and TRBJ2-7, with D possibly being TRBD1 (5 bases). Germline CDR1 is MDHEN and CDR2 is SYDVKM. Trimming left V 3 bases short and J 6 bases short, with 21 bases between. This CDR3 contains 16 residues. The CDR3 sequence is CASSFSGQRGWSEQYF. CDR3 coding DNA: TGTGCCAGCAGTTTCTCCGGACAAAGAGGCTGGAGCGAGCAGTACTTC.

This clonotype was recorded at least ten times. V is TRBV5-1 and J is TRBJ2-1, with a tentative D call TRBD1 (6 bases). The germline V and J ends were trimmed by 2 bases and 6 bases, with 18 bases remaining between them. The germline gives CDR1 SGHRS, CDR2 YFSETQ. The CDR3 consists of 16 residues. CDR3 region: CASSLFGQYGPNEQFF. As DNA, the CDR3 is TGCGCCAGCAGCTTATTCGGACAGTATGGCCCCAATGAGCAGTTCTTC.

This clonotype came up a few times. The V call is TRBV5-6, the J call TRBJ2-5, with D possibly being TRBD1 (6 bases). The CDR3 sequence is 14 residues long. The germline V gene encodes CDR1 SGHDT and CDR2 YYEEEE. V lost 3 bases to trimming and J lost 5 bases, with 14 bases between them. The CDR3 DNA sequence: TGTGCCAGCAGCTCCTACAGGGTGGGCGAGACCCAGTACTTC. Translation gives CASSSYRVGETQYF.

The table lists this clonotype with many counts. J is TRBJ2-2 and V is TRBV30, with unresolved D. The CDR3 spans 15 residues. Deletions cut 4 bases from V and 2 bases from J, with 14 bases between. Looked up from germline, CDR1 is GTSNPN and CDR2 is SVGIG (reference sequence). The CDR3 DNA reads TGTGCCTGGATCGGACCGGAGCAAAACACCGGGGAGCTGTTTTTT. Its protein is CAWIGPEQNTGELFF.

The table lists this clonotype with many counts. The rearrangement uses TRBV7-9 and TRBJ2-5; D possibly corresponds to TRBD1 (6 bases). The CDR3 covers 14 residues. Between the trimmed V and J ends, which lost 1 base and 0 bases, there was a span of 6 bases. Germline CDR1 SEHNR, CDR2 FQNEAQ (reference sequence). The CDR3 nucleotides read TGTGCCAGCAGCTTAGACAGGGACCAAGAGACCCAGTACTTC. This codes for CASSLDRDQETQYF. Full variable domain (remainder filled in from reference TRBV7-9 and TRBJ2-5): DTGVSQNPRHKITKRGQNVTFRCDPISEHNRLYWYRQTLGQGPEFLTYFQNEAQLEKSRLLSDRFSAERPKGSFSTLEIQRTEQGDSAMYLCASSLDRDQETQYFGPGTRLLVL.

This clonotype has ten or more counts. V gene TRBV7-6 combines with J gene TRBJ2-3; 9 nucleotides agree with TRBD2. Trimming cost V 6 bases and J 3 bases; bases outside gene matches: 10. Germline V gene sequence: CDR1 SGHVS, CDR2 FNYEAQ. This CDR3 is 16 amino acids long. This CDR3 is CASRRRGGRATDTQYF. For the CDR3, the DNA is TGTGCCAGCAGAAGAAGAGGCGGGAGGGCGACAGATACGCAGTATTTT.

V and J are TRBV6-2 or TRBV6-3 and TRBJ2-2; D ambiguous. The CDR3 covers 14 residues. Germline V lookup: CDR1 MNHEY, CDR2 SVGEGT. The ends were cut back, 8 bases at V and 1 base at J, with 11 bases in the middle. CDR3: CASLDRENTGELFF. Written as DNA, the CDR3 is TGTGCCAGCCTAGATAGAGAGAACACCGGGGAGCTGTTTTTT.

Many counts were recorded for this clonotype. The CDR3 sequence is CASSQEWVPSYEQYF. As DNA, the CDR3 is TGCGCCAGCAGCCAAGAATGGGTGCCATCCTACGAGCAGTACTTC. The genes are TRBV4-1 and TRBJ2-7; no firm D call. V was shortened by 0 bases and J by 1 base, with 10 bases between the two germline ends. The CDR3 length is 15 residues. Germline CDR1 and CDR2: MGHRA and YSYEKL.

The chain joins TRBV11-3 to TRBJ2-3, with no clear D. The CDR3 consists of 13 residues. Trimming cost V 4 bases and J 6 bases, with 11 bases left between them. Germline-derived CDR1 and CDR2 are SGHNT and YENEEA. As DNA, the CDR3 is TGTGCCAGCAGCTACGGCTCCGGTGATACGCAGTATTTT. Protein product: CASSYGSGDTQYF.

The chain links TRBV20-1 to TRBJ2-1, with 9 bases lining up with TRBD2. Losses at the gene ends were 1 base for V and 8 bases for J; bases not matched to a gene: 12. Germline values: CDR1 DFQATT, CDR2 SNEGSKA (reference sequence). The CDR3 consists of 16 residues. The CDR3 is CSARVQASGKNDEQFF. CDR3 DNA: TGCAGTGCTAGAGTCCAGGCTAGCGGGAAGAACGATGAGCAGTTCTTC.

This clonotype was seen a handful of times. A read error likely explains this, since a far larger clone differs by one base. V and J are TRBV6-2 or TRBV6-3 and TRBJ1-1, with unresolved D. This CDR3 is built from 11 residues. The germline V gene has CDR1 MNHEY and CDR2 SVGEGT. Trimming stripped 7 bases from V and 3 bases from J, with 6 bases between. DNA of the CDR3: TGTGCCAGCATCCTCGACACTGAAGCTTTCTTT. It is translated as CASILDTEAFF.

A word on this clonotype: This could be a read error, since a much larger clone is one nucleotide away. The rearrangement links TRBV29-1 to TRBJ2-5; 10 bases fit TRBD2. The germline V gene encodes CDR1 SQVTM and CDR2 ANQGSEA. This CDR3 is 14 amino acids long. After removal of 7 bases from V and 2 bases from J, the junction contained 7 bases not matched to a gene. The CDR3 DNA reads TGCAGCGCAATACGGACTAGCGGACAAGAGACCCAGTACTTC. Amino acids: CSAIRTSGQETQYF.

This clonotype was seen ten or more times. The CDR3 coding sequence is TGTGCCAGCAGCCCTATAACTAGCGGGCAAAGGGATGAGCAGTTCTTC. Its protein is CASSPITSGQRDEQFF. This sequence joins TRBV5-6 and TRBJ2-1; 9 bases agree with TRBD2. Germline V CDR1 and CDR2: SGHDT, YYEEEE. Trimming at V came to 4 bases and at J to 8 bases, leaving 13 bases not matched to a gene. This CDR3 region has 16 residues.